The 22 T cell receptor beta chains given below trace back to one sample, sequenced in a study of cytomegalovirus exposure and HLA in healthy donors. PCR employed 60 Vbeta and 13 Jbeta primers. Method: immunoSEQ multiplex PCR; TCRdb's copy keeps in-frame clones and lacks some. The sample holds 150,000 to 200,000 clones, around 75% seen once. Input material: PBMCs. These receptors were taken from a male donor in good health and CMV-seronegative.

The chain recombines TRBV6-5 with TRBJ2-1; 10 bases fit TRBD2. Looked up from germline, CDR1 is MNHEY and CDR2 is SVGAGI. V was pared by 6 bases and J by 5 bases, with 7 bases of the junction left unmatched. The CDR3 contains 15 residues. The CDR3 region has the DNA TGTGCCAGCAGGAGGAGCGGGGGGGCCCACAATGAGCAGTTCTTC. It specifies CASRRSGGAHNEQFF.

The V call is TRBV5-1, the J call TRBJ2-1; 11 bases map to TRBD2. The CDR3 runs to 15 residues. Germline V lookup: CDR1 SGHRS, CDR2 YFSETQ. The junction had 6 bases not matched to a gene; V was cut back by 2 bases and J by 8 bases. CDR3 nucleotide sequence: TGCGCCAGCAGCTTTACTAGCGGGAGTCGCGATGAGCAGTTCTTC. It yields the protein CASSFTSGSRDEQFF.

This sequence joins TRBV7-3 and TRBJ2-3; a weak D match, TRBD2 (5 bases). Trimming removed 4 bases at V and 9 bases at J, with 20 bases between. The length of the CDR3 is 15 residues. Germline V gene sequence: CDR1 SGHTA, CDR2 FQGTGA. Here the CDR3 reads CASSYTGSLGETQYF. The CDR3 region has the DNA TGTGCCAGCAGCTACACTGGTTCCTTGGGAGAGACGCAGTATTTT.

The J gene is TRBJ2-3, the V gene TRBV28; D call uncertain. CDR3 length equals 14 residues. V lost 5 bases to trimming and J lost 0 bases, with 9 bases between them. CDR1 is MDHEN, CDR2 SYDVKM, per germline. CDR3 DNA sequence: TGTGCCAGCAGTACAGTGATTAGCACAGATACGCAGTATTTT. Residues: CASSTVISTDTQYF.

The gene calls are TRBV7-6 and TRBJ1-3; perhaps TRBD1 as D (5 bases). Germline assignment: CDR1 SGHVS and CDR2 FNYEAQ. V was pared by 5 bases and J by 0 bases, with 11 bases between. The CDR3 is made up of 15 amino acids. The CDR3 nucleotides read TGTGCCAGCAGCCGTACCCAGGGCTCTGGAAACACCATATATTTT. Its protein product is CASSRTQGSGNTIYF. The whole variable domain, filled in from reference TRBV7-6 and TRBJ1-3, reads GAGVSQSPRYKVTKRGQDVALRCDPISGHVSLYWYRQALGQGPEFLTYFNYEAQQDKSGLPNDRFSAERPEGSISTLTIQRTEQRDSAMYRCASSRTQGSGNTIYFGEGSWLTVV.

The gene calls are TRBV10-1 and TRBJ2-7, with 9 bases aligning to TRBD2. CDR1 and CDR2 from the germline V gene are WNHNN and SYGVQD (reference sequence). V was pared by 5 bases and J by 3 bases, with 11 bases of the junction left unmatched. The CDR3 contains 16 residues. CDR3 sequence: CASSHQESSGDYEQYF. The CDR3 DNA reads TGCGCCAGCAGTCACCAAGAGTCTAGCGGGGACTACGAGCAGTACTTC.

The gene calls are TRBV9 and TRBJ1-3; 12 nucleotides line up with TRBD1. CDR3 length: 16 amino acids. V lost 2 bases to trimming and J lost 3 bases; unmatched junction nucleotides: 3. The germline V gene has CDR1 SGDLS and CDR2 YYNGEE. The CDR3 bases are TGTGCCAGCAGCGTTGGGACAGGGGGCCTTGGAAACACCATATATTTT. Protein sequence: CASSVGTGGLGNTIYF.

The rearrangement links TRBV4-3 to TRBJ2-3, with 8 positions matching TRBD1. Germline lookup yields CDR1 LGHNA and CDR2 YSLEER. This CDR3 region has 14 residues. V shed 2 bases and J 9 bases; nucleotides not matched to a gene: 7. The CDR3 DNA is TGCGCCAGCAGCCAATTGGACAGGGAGGCGACGCAGTATTTT. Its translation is CASSQLDREATQYF.

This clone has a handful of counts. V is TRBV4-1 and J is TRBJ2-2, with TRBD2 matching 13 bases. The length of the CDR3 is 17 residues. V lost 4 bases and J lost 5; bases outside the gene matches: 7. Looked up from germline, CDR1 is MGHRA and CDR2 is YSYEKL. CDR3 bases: TGCGCCAGCAGCCGTACCGGGACTAGCGGGACGACCGGGGAGCTGTTTTTT. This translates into CASSRTGTSGTTGELFF.

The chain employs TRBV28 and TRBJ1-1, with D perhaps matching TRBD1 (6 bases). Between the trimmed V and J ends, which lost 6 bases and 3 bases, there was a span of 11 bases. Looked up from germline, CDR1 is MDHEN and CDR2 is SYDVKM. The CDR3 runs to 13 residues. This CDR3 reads CASSSRTDTEAFF. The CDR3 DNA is TGTGCCAGCAGCTCCCGGACAGACACTGAAGCTTTCTTT.

The CDR3 reads CASSPPAGFEGETQYF. The CDR3 DNA sequence: TGTGCCAGCAGCCCGCCTGCGGGGTTTGAGGGAGAGACCCAGTACTTC. This chain connects TRBV7-9 to TRBJ2-5, with D perhaps matching TRBD2 (6 bases). CDR3 length: 16 residues. The ends were cut back, 5 bases at V and 4 bases at J, with 20 bases in the middle. Looked up from germline, CDR1 is SEHNR and CDR2 is FQNEAQ (reference sequence).

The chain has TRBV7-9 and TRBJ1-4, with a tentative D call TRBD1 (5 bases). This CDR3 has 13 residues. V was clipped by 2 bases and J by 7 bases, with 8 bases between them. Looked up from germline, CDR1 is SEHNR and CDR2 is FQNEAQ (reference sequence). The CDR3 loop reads CASSLRGPEKLFF. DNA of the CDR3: TGTGCCAGCAGCTTAAGGGGCCCTGAAAAACTGTTTTTT.

CDR3 DNA sequence: TGTGCCAGCAGTTCGGGACTAGCGGGCACAGATACGCAGTATTTT. This sequence encodes CASSSGLAGTDTQYF. The V gene is TRBV6-4, the J gene TRBJ2-3, with TRBD2 matching 11 bases. The CDR3 consists of 15 residues. The germline V gene encodes CDR1 MRHNA and CDR2 SNTAGT. Trimming took 5 bases from V and 1 from J; bases not matched to a gene: 2.

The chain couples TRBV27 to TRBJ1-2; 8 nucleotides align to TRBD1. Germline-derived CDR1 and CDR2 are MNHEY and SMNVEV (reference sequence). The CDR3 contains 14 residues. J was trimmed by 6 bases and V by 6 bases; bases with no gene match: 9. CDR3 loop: CASRGTGRLNGYTF. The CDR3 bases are TGTGCCAGCAGAGGGACAGGAAGATTAAATGGCTACACCTTC.

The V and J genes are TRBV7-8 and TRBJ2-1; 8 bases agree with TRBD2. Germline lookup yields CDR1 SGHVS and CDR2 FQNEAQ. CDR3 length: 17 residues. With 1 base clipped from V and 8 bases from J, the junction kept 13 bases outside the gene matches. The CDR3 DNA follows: TGTGCCAGCAGCTTAGTCGGGTCGGGAGGGCTAGCGCATGAGCAGTTCTTC. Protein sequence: CASSLVGSGGLAHEQFF. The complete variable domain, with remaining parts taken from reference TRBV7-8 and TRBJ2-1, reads GAGVSQSPRYKVAKRGQDVALRCDPISGHVSLFWYQQALGQGPEFLTYFQNEAQLDKSGLPSDRFFAERPEGSVSTLKIQRTQQEDSAVYLCASSLVGSGGLAHEQFFGPGTRLTVL.

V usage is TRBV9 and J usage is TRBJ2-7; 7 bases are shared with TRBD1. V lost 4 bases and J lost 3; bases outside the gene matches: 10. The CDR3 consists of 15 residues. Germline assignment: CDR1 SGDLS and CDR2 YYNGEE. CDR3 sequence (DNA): TGTGCCAGCAGCACCCGACAGGGAAAGGGCTACGAGCAGTACTTC. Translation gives CASSTRQGKGYEQYF.

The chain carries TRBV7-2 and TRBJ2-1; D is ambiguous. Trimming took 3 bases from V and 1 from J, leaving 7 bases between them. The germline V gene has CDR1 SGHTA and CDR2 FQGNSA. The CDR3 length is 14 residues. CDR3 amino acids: CASSFGSSYNEQFF. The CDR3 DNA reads TGTGCCAGCAGCTTTGGCAGTTCCTACAATGAGCAGTTCTTC.

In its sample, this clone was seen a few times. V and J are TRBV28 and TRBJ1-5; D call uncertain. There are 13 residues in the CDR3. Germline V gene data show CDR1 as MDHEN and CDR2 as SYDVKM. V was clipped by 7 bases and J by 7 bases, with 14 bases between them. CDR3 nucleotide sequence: TGTGCCAGCAACGGAGGGTGGTTACAGCCCCAGCATTTT. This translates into CASNGGWLQPQHF.

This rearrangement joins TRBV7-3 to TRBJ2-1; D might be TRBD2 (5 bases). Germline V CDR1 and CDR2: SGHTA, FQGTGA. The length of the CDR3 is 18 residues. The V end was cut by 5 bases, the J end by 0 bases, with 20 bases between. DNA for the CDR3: TGTGCCAGCAGCCGCATCACCCTCACGGGGAGCTCCTACAATGAGCAGTTCTTC. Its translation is CASSRITLTGSSYNEQFF. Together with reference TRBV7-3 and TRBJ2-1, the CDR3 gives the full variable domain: GAGVSQTPSNKVTEKGKYVELRCDPISGHTALYWYRQSLGQGPEFLIYFQGTGAADDSGLPNDRFFAVRPEGSVSTLKIQRTERGDSAVYLCASSRITLTGSSYNEQFFGPGTRLTVL.

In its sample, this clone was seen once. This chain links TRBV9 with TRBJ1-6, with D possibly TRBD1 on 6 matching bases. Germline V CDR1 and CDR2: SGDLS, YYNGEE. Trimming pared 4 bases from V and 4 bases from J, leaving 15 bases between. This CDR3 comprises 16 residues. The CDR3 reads CASSTSDSPYNSPLHF. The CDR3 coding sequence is TGTGCCAGCAGCACCTCGGACAGCCCGTATAATTCACCCCTCCACTTT.

The CDR3 sequence is CASSLQSTGTNTEAFF. As DNA, the CDR3 is TGCGCCAGCAGCTTACAATCTACCGGGACAAACACTGAAGCTTTCTTT. V and J are TRBV5-1 and TRBJ1-1; TRBD1 is a possible D gene (6 bases). Germline V gives CDR1 SGHRS, CDR2 YFSETQ. Deletions cut 2 bases from V and 2 bases from J, with 16 bases between. The CDR3 length is 16 residues.

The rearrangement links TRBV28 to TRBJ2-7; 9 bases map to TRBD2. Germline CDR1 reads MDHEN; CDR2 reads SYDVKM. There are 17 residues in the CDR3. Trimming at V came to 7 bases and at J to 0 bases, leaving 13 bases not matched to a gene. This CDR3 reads CASTRRLAGIPSYEQYF. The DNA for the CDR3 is TGTGCCAGCACTCGACGGCTAGCGGGGATACCCTCCTACGAGCAGTACTTC.